The source of this TCR beta chain is a study of blood T cell repertoires in COVID-19. Study in general: Italy, Spain and the United States were the sources of the convalescent and acute COVID-19 samples. The analysed material was cDNA or gDNA that came from T cells, B-cell-depleted T cells, or PBMCs.

In germline, CDR1 is SGHRS, CDR2 YFSETQ. Trimming took 5 bases from V and 1 from J; bases not matched to a gene: 11. The CDR3 length is 16 residues. How the authors handled the data: It was from reference gene primer amplification that nucleated cell counts were estimated. The method was immunoSEQ multiplex PCR; TCRdb's version includes in-frame clones alone and lacks a portion of them. V and J calls and clone size are those listed in that table; D and trimming were worked out from the DNA. The top ten clones hold around 25% of a sample with roughly 65,000 clones, about 80% of them seen once. Sequenced material: peripheral blood. This chain connects TRBV5-1 to TRBJ1-1, with 7 bases fitting TRBD1. The sequence was obtained from a human donor in a cohort sampled during active COVID-19. CDR3: CASRAAGTATNTEAFF. The DNA for the CDR3 is TGCGCCAGCAGGGCGGCGGGGACAGCGACGAACACTGAAGCTTTCTTT.